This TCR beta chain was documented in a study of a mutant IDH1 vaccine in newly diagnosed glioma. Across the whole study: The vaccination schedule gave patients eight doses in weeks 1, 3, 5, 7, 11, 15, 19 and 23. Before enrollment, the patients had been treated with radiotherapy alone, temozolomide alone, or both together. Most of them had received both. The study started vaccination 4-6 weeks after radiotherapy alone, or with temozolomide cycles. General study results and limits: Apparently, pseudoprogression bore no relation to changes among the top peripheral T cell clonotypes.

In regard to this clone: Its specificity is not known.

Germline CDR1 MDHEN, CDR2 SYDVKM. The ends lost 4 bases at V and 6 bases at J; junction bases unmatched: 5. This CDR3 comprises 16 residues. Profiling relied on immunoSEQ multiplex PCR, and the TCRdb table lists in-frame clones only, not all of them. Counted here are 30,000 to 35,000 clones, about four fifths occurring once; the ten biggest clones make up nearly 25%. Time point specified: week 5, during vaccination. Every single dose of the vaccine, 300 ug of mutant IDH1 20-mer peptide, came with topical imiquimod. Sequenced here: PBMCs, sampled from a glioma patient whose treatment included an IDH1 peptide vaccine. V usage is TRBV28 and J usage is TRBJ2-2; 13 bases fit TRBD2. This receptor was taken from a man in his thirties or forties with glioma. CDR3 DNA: TGTGCCAGCAGTTCCCAAGGACTAGCGGGGGCCGGGGAGCTGTTTTTT. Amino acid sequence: CASSSQGLAGAGELFF.